The rows below give T cell receptor beta chains drawn from one sample of a study of blood T cell repertoires in COVID-19. Libraries were prepared by immunoSEQ multiplex PCR; TCRdb keeps only in-frame clonotypes and omits some of them. Of 250,000 to 300,000 clones in the sample, 86% were seen once. Input material: peripheral blood. The source of these receptors is a man aged 18 to 30 with active or convalescent COVID-19. Both conserved end residues are part of each CDR3. Each record gives: J gene, clone size, D gene, V gene, CDR3 protein, CDR3 DNA. A D gene is named only where the DNA matches it firmly. Some rows have no size entry. The others give once, few or many, or a class for an expanded clone.

j_gene: TRBJ2-3; abundance: .; d_gene: TRBD1; v_gene: TRBV11-2; CDR3aa: CASSKLTGNTDTQYF; CDR3nt: TGTGCCAGCAGCAAACTGACAGGGAACACAGATACGCAGTATTTT
j_gene: TRBJ2-5; abundance: .; d_gene: TRBD1; v_gene: TRBV6-5; CDR3aa: CASRQGWENGETQYF; CDR3nt: TGTGCCAGCAGACAGGGGTGGGAAAACGGGGAGACCCAGTACTTC
j_gene: TRBJ1-2; abundance: .; d_gene: .; v_gene: TRBV24-1; CDR3aa: CATSDEGPYGYTF; CDR3nt: TGTGCCACCAGTGATGAGGGCCCCTATGGCTACACCTTC
j_gene: TRBJ2-7; abundance: .; d_gene: TRBD2; v_gene: TRBV7-2; CDR3aa: CASSPFASGSSGEQYF; CDR3nt: TGTGCCAGCAGCCCCTTTGCTAGCGGGAGCTCGGGGGAGCAGTACTTC
j_gene: TRBJ1-2; abundance: once; d_gene: TRBD1; v_gene: TRBV6-5; CDR3aa: CASSHNGDRVGYTF; CDR3nt: TGTGCCAGCAGTCATAACGGCGACAGGGTCGGCTACACCTTC
j_gene: TRBJ2-7; abundance: few; d_gene: .; v_gene: TRBV2; CDR3aa: CASNSARGYEQYF; CDR3nt: TGTGCCAGCAACAGCGCACGAGGGTACGAGCAGTACTTC
j_gene: TRBJ2-7; abundance: .; d_gene: TRBD2; v_gene: TRBV4-1; CDR3aa: CASSQGRTSGGNYEQYF; CDR3nt: TGCGCCAGCAGCCAAGGTCGGACTAGCGGGGGGAACTACGAGCAGTACTTC
j_gene: TRBJ2-7; abundance: once; d_gene: TRBD2; v_gene: TRBV4-1; CDR3aa: CASSQDWEGGPYEQYF; CDR3nt: TGCGCCAGCAGCCAAGATTGGGAGGGAGGGCCCTACGAGCAGTACTTC
j_gene: TRBJ2-3; abundance: .; d_gene: .; v_gene: TRBV11-3; CDR3aa: CASSLPPSSQYF; CDR3nt: TGTGCCAGCAGCTTACCCCCTTCTTCGCAGTATTTT
j_gene: TRBJ1-6; abundance: few; d_gene: .; v_gene: TRBV11-2; CDR3aa: CASSLGGDSSYNSPLHF; CDR3nt: TGTGCCAGCAGCTTAGGGGGGGATAGCTCCTATAATTCACCCCTCCACTTT
j_gene: TRBJ1-5; abundance: .; d_gene: TRBD1; v_gene: TRBV5-1; CDR3aa: CASSLAPGQDSQPQHF; CDR3nt: TGCGCCAGCAGCTTGGCCCCGGGACAGGATTCCCAGCCCCAGCATTTT
j_gene: TRBJ2-7; abundance: .; d_gene: .; v_gene: TRBV7-6; CDR3aa: CASSSRGNEQYF; CDR3nt: TGTGCCAGCAGCTCTCGCGGGAACGAGCAGTACTTC
j_gene: TRBJ2-4; abundance: .; d_gene: .; v_gene: TRBV7-2; CDR3aa: CASGGANKNIQYF; CDR3nt: TGTGCCAGCGGGGGGGCTAACAAAAACATTCAGTACTTC
j_gene: TRBJ2-5; abundance: .; d_gene: TRBD1; v_gene: TRBV5-1; CDR3aa: CASSSGQGGQETQYF; CDR3nt: TGCGCCAGCAGCAGCGGACAGGGGGGACAAGAGACCCAGTACTTC
j_gene: TRBJ1-6; abundance: .; d_gene: TRBD1; v_gene: TRBV2; CDR3aa: CASELRGQGDSPLHF; CDR3nt: TGTGCCAGCGAATTAAGGGGACAGGGAGATTCACCCCTCCACTTT
j_gene: TRBJ2-6; abundance: .; d_gene: TRBD1; v_gene: TRBV2; CDR3aa: CASRQGDGANVLTF; CDR3nt: TGTGCCAGCCGACAGGGGGATGGGGCCAACGTCCTGACTTTC
j_gene: TRBJ2-3; abundance: .; d_gene: .; v_gene: TRBV3-1/TRBV3-2; CDR3aa: CASSLRRSGTQYF; CDR3nt: TGTGCCAGCAGCCTTAGAAGGAGCGGTACGCAGTATTTT